This TCR beta chain appears in the sequencing data of a study of T cell changes during pregnancy in multiple sclerosis. V gave up 6 bases and J gave up 1 base, with 13 bases separating them. CDR3 size: 13 residues. CDR1 and CDR2 from the germline V gene are SQVTM and ANQGSEA. Using immunoSEQ multiplex PCR, the repertoire was profiled, and TCRdb retains in-frame clones only, with some absent. The sample consists of around 55,000 clones, 85% to 90% of them appearing once. Sequenced material: CD4+ T cells from peripheral blood mononuclear cells, taken in the first trimester of pregnancy. This chain links TRBV29-1 with TRBJ2-7; tentative D call: TRBD2 (6 bases). The TCR comes from a female donor with multiple sclerosis, enrolled in a pregnancy study. CDR3 DNA: TGCAGCGTGGGGGGACGGGTATCCTACGAGCAGTACTTC. Protein sequence: CSVGGRVSYEQYF.